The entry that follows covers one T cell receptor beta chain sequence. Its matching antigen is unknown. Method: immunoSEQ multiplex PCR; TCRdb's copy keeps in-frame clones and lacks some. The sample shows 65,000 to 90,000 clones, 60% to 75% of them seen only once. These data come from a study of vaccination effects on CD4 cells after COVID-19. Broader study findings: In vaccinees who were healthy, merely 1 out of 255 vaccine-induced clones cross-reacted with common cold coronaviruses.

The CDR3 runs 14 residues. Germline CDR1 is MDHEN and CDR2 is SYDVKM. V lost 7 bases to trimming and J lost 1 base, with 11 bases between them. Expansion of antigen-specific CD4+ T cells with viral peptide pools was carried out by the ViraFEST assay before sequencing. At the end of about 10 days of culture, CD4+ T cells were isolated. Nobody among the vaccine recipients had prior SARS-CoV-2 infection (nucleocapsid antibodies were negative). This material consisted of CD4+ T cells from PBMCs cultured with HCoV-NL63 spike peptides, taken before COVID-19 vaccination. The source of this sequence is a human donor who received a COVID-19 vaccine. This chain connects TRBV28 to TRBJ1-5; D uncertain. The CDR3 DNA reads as TGTGCCAGCACCCGGGCGGGGAGCAATCAGCCCCAGCATTTT. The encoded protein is CASTRAGSNQPQHF.